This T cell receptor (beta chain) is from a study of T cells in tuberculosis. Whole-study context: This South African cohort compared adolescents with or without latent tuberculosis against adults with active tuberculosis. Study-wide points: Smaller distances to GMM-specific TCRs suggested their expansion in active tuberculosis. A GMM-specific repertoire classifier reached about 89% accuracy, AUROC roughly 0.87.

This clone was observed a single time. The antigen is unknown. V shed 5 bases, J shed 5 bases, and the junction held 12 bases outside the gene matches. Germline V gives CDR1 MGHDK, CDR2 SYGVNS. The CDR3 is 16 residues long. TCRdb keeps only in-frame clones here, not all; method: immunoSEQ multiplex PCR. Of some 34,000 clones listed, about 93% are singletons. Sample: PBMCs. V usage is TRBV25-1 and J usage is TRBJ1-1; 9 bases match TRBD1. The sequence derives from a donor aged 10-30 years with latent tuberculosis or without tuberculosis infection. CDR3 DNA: TGTGCCAGCAGTCTCACCTCGGACAGGGGCGATACTGAAGCTTTCTTT. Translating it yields CASSLTSDRGDTEAFF.